One and the same sample provided the 2 T cell receptor beta chains below, sequenced in a study of CD8+CD57+ T cells in acquired aplastic anemia. According to the study, genomic DNA was the template for TCR beta VDJ and CDR3 profiling. A single record per CDR3 protein comes from TCRdb applying MiXCR to the reads. The repertoire holds about 420,000 distinct CDR3 sequences, with about 70% as singletons. Sequencing input: sorted CD4+, CD8+, or CD8+CD57+ T cells (not recorded which) from PBMCs. The origin of the receptors is a human donor in good health, serving as a control.

With respect to this clonotype: One end of the junction is discordant with germline, which a read error may explain. The chain recombines TRBV10-3 with TRBJ1-1; D possibly corresponds to TRBD1 (6 bases). The CDR3 is 14 amino acids. Looked up from germline, CDR1 is ENHRY and CDR2 is SYGVKD. CDR3 amino acids: CASSWTVQNTEAFF. The DNA of the CDR3 is TGTGCCAGCAGTTGGACAGTACAGAACACTGAAGCTTTCTTT.

The chain joins TRBV12-5 to TRBJ2-3; D remains ambiguous. This CDR3 is built from 16 residues. Germline V CDR1 and CDR2: LGHNT, FRNRAP. Trimming took off 8 bases at V and 0 bases at J, with 18 bases between the two ends. CDR3 DNA: TGTGCTAGTAGCACAGAGTATTTAGCTAGCACAGATACGCAGTATTTT. This encodes CASSTEYLASTDTQYF.